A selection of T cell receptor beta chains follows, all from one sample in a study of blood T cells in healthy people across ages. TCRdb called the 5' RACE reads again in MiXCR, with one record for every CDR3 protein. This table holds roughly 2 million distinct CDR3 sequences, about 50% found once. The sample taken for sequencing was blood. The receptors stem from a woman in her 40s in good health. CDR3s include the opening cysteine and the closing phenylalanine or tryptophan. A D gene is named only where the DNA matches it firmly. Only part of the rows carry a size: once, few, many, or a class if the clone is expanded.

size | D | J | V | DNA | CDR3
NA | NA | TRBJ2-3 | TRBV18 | TGTGCCAGCTCACCTCGACAGGAGAGCACAGATACGCAGTATTTT | CASSPRQESTDTQYF
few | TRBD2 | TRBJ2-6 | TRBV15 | TGTGCCACCAGCACCCATCGGGAGGGAAATGGGGCCAACGTCCTGACTTTC | CATSTHREGNGANVLTF
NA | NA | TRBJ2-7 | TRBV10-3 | TGTGCCATCAGTGAGGCGTACAGAAACTACGAGCAGTACTTC | CAISEAYRNYEQYF
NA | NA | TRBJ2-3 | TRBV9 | TGTGCCAGCAGCTCCGGTGCCGGGAGCACAGATACGCAGTATTTT | CASSSGAGSTDTQYF
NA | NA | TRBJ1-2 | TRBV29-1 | TGCAGCGCGATACACGGAGACTTACGTAACTATGGCTACACCTTC | CSAIHGDLRNYGYTF
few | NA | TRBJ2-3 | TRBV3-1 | TGTGCCAGCAGCCAATACCGGGACCCGGGAGATACGCAGTATTTT | CASSQYRDPGDTQYF
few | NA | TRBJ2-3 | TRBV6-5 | TGTGCCAGCAGTTGGACGGGTTCTAGCACAGATACGCAGTATTTT | CASSWTGSSTDTQYF
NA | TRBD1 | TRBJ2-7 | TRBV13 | TGTGCCAGCAGCTCACAACTAAGGACAGGGGGCATCGACGAGCAGTACTTC | CASSSQLRTGGIDEQYF
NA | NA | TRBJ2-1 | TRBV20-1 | TGCAGTGCTAGAGATCCTTCGGGGCCCGTCGGGTTCTTC | CSARDPSGPVGFF
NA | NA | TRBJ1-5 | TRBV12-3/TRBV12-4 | TGTGCCAGCAGCACTCAGCCCGCGGGGCCAGGGGTTATTGAACCCCAGCATTTT | CASSTQPAGPGVIEPQHF
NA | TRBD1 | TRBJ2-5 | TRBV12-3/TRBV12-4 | TGTGCCAGCAGTGGGGGACAGACTGATCAAGAGACCCAGTACTTC | CASSGGQTDQETQYF
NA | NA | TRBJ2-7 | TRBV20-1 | TGCAGTGCTAGAGCTGTGACACAGGGCGGCGAGCAGTACTTC | CSARAVTQGGEQYF
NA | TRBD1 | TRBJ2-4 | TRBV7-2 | TGTGCCAGCAGCCGGACGTCGGACAGGGCTAAAAACATTCAGTACTTC | CASSRTSDRAKNIQYF
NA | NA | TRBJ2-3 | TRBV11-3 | TGTGCCAGCAGCTTAGTAAAGTTGTCTACGCAGTATTTT | CASSLVKLSTQYF
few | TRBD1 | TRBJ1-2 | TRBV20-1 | TGCAGTGCTATCCCCCGACAGGGGGCGGGTGGCTACACCTTC | CSAIPRQGAGGYTF
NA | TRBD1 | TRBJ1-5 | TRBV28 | TGTGCCAGCAATAAGGGTGGGACAGCCGGGGGGGCCCAGCATTTT | CASNKGGTAGGAQHF
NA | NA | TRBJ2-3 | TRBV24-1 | TGTGCCACCAGTGATTACAAGGGGCACACAGATACGCAGTATTTT | CATSDYKGHTDTQYF
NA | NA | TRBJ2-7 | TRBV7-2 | TGTGCCAGCAGGTCGAATCGGGAAGGGTTCAATGAGCAGTACTTC | CASRSNREGFNEQYF
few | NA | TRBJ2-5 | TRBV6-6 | TGTGCCAGCATGGTAGGCGCAGAGACCCAGTACTTC | CASMVGAETQYF
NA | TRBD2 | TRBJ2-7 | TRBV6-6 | TGTGCCAGCACCCGGGGGGAGGGGAACTACGAGCAGTACTTC | CASTRGEGNYEQYF
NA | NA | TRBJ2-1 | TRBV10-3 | TGTGCCATCAGTGGTCGTGGGGGGCCCACCTACAATGAGCAGTTCTTC | CAISGRGGPTYNEQFF
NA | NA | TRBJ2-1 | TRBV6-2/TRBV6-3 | TGTGCCAGCAGTTCTCGACAGTTAGTATTCGGCTACAATGAGCAGTTCTTC | CASSSRQLVFGYNEQFF
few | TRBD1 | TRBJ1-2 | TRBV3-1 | TGTGCCAGCAGCCACTCGACAGGGACCTATGGCTACACCTTC | CASSHSTGTYGYTF
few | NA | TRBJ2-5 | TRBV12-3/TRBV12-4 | TGTGCCAGCAGTTTATTCAGGGGAGAAGGCGAGACCCAGTACTTC | CASSLFRGEGETQYF
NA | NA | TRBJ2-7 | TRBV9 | TGTGCCAGCAACGAGGTCGGCCAAGAGATCCAGTACTTC | CASNEVGQEIQYF
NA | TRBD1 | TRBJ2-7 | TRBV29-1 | TGCAGCGTTGAAGGACTGACAGGGGGCAGGTACGAGCAGTACTTC | CSVEGLTGGRYEQYF
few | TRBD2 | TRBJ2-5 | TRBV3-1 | TGTGCCAGCAGCCAGCAATTAGCGGGGGGCCAAGAGACCCAGTACTTC | CASSQQLAGGQETQYF
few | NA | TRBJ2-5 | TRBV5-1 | TGCGCCAGCAGCTTGATCAGGGGAGAAGAGACCCAGTACTTC | CASSLIRGEETQYF
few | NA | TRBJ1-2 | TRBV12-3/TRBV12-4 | TGTGCCAGTCTACCCGGTTCTGCGGCAGGGAGCTATGGCTACACCTTC | CASLPGSAAGSYGYTF
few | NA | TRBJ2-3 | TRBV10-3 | TGTGCCATCAGTGCCATATCTAGCACAGATACGCAGTATTTT | CAISAISSTDTQYF
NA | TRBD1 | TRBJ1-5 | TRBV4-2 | TGTGCCGGCAGCCAAGGACAGGGGGCGCGGGGGGATCGGCCCCAGCATTTT | CAGSQGQGARGDRPQHF